The rows below give T cell receptor beta chains drawn from one sample of a study of blood T cell repertoires in COVID-19. Profiled with immunoSEQ multiplex PCR; TCRdb holds only in-frame clones, not every one. The table records 70,000 to 95,000 clones, just over 85% of them present only once. The sample comprised peripheral blood. The receptors stem from a woman between 65 and 79 years old with acute or convalescent COVID-19. The CDR3 runs from the conserved cysteine through the conserved F or W. The D gene is left open where the match is weak. Clone size is given for some rows only: seen once, a few or many times, or a class if the clone is expanded.

d_gene,j_gene,v_gene,abundance,CDR3nt,CDR3aa
TRBD1,TRBJ1-3,TRBV2,NA,TGTGCCAGCCGAGACAGGGAGAGCTCTGGAAACACCATATATTTT,CASRDRESSGNTIYF
TRBD2,TRBJ2-2,TRBV27,NA,TGTGCCAGCAGGTGGACTAGCGGGAGTCCCGGGGAGCTGTTTTTT,CASRWTSGSPGELFF
TRBD1,TRBJ1-4,TRBV4-2,once,TGTGCCAGCAGCCAAGAGACAGGGGTTTTGGAAAAACTGTTTTTT,CASSQETGVLEKLFF
NA,TRBJ2-2,TRBV19,NA,TGTGCCAGTCCCCCGCGACTCGCGGGCCGCGCCGGGGAGCTGTTTTTT,CASPPRLAGRAGELFF
TRBD1,TRBJ1-1,TRBV5-5,NA,TGTGCCAGCAGCTTTGGGGACAGGGGGAAAAGGGGCACTGAAGCTTTCTTT,CASSFGDRGKRGTEAFF
TRBD2,TRBJ2-3,TRBV5-4,NA,TGTGCCAGCAGCTTGGAACTAGCGGGTAGCACAGATACGCAGTATTTT,CASSLELAGSTDTQYF
NA,TRBJ2-3,TRBV5-6,NA,TGTGCCAGCAGGTTACAGGGCCCCACAGATACGCAGTATTTT,CASRLQGPTDTQYF
NA,TRBJ1-5,TRBV6-5,NA,TGTGCCAGCGTGGGCCCAAGTCAGCCCCAGCATTTT,CASVGPSQPQHF
NA,TRBJ1-2,TRBV6-5,NA,TGTGCCAGCAGTTATGCGGTCACGTATGGCTACACCTTC,CASSYAVTYGYTF
TRBD1,TRBJ2-5,TRBV29-1,NA,TGCAGCGTGCTATACCGGACAGGGAAAGAGACCCAGTACTTC,CSVLYRTGKETQYF
NA,TRBJ2-1,TRBV7-9,NA,TGTGCCAGCAGCTTAAAACAGGGTTGGAATGAGCAGTTCTTC,CASSLKQGWNEQFF
NA,TRBJ1-5,TRBV2,NA,TGTGCCAGCAGGCAACGGGACACGCCAAACCAGCCCCAGCATTTT,CASRQRDTPNQPQHF
TRBD2,TRBJ2-1,TRBV14,NA,TGTGCCAGCAGGCCGGGACTAAAAGTAGGCGAGCAGTTCTTC,CASRPGLKVGEQFF
TRBD2,TRBJ2-7,TRBV14,NA,TGTGCCAGCAGCCATCTTGGCGGGAGGGCCGCAGAGCAGTACTTC,CASSHLGGRAAEQYF
TRBD2,TRBJ2-2,TRBV27,few,TGTGCCAGCGGAACTAGCGGGTACGGGGAGCTGTTTTTT,CASGTSGYGELFF
TRBD1,TRBJ2-5,TRBV7-7,few,TGTGCTAGCAGCTCCGGGACAGGGTCGACGGAGACCCAGTACTTC,CASSSGTGSTETQYF
TRBD1,TRBJ2-7,TRBV27,NA,TGTGCCAGCAGTTTATGGGGACAGCGTGTGATCGAGCAGTACTTC,CASSLWGQRVIEQYF
NA,TRBJ2-7,TRBV11-2,NA,TGTGCCAGCAGCTTACCCCCCCGGGAAAGGGTGTTATACGAGCAGTACTTC,CASSLPPRERVLYEQYF
NA,TRBJ1-1,TRBV12-3/TRBV12-4,once,TGTGCCAGCTGTTTGAGTCTGAACACTGAAGCTTTCTTT,CASCLSLNTEAFF
NA,TRBJ2-5,TRBV5-6,NA,TGTGCCAGCAGCTTGGATTCCGGGACACACCAAGAGACCCAGTACTTC,CASSLDSGTHQETQYF
NA,TRBJ1-2,TRBV27,NA,TGTGCCAGCAGTCGGACAGACAACTATGGCTACACCTTC,CASSRTDNYGYTF
NA,TRBJ1-5,TRBV12-3/TRBV12-4,NA,TGTGCCAGCAGTTTAGCACTCCAGCCCCAGCATTTT,CASSLALQPQHF